This T cell receptor (beta chain) was obtained from a study of cytomegalovirus exposure and HLA in healthy donors. Study outcomes and limitations: Rare sequences made up most TCRs, while some public TCRs were found in many donors. In the 130 or so validation repertoires, approximately 93% of cluster scores exceeded 0, per a later analysis.

There are 16 residues in the CDR3. From germline, CDR1 is SGHTA and CDR2 FQGNSA. V was pared by 3 bases and J by 2 bases, with 8 bases of the junction left unmatched. In the case of this clone: Its antigen remains unknown.

Here immunoSEQ multiplex PCR was the method, and the copy in TCRdb shows in-frame clones only, minus some. The sample records under 95,000 clones, roughly 95% being singletons. The sample consisted of PBMCs. This TCR derives from a woman aged 18-29 years in good health and CMV-seropositive. The chain combines TRBV7-2 with TRBJ2-3; 7 bases are shared with TRBD2. CDR3 in amino acids: CASSLQGAGNTDTQYF. The CDR3 bases are TGTGCCAGCAGCTTGCAGGGAGCGGGAAACACAGATACGCAGTATTTT.